The next 3 T cell receptor beta chains were all read from a single sample in a study of beta chain features in type 1 diabetes. Since all of the isolated RNA was reverse transcribed, expressed TCRB transcripts were what got sequenced. The method was immunoSEQ multiplex PCR; TCRdb's version includes in-frame clones alone and lacks a portion of them. There are roughly 350,000 clones in the sample; around 10% occur only once, and just over 0.015% lies in the top ten. The sequencing input was naive CD4+ T cells from blood. The origin of the receptors is a woman in her thirties in good health.

This clone was picked up a small number of times. This chain links TRBV29-1 with TRBJ2-1; perhaps TRBD2 as D (6 bases). This CDR3 has 15 residues. The V end was cut by 5 bases, the J end by 1 base, with 15 bases between. From germline, CDR1 is SQVTM and CDR2 ANQGSEA. Written as DNA, the CDR3 is TGCAGCGTTAGGAGCCGGGAGAGGTCCTACAATGAGCAGTTCTTC. Its translation: CSVRSRERSYNEQFF.

The CDR3 region is CAWSSTGQETQYF. The CDR3 region has the DNA TGTGCCTGGAGTTCGACAGGACAAGAGACCCAGTACTTC. The chain carries TRBV30 and TRBJ2-5; a weak D match, TRBD1 (6 bases). The germline CDR1 and CDR2 sequences are GTSNPN and SVGIG (reference sequence). Trimming shortened V by 2 bases and J by 2 bases, and 9 bases separated the two germline ends. The CDR3 extends over 13 amino acids.

DNA for the CDR3: TGTGCCAGCAGCGAAACTAGCGGGTTATACAATGAGCAGTTCTTC. Amino acid sequence: CASSETSGLYNEQFF. The chain recombines TRBV9 with TRBJ2-1; 9 bases line up with TRBD2. This CDR3 contains 15 residues. V was clipped by 3 bases and J by 4 bases; unmatched bases: 5. Per the germline V gene, CDR1 is SGDLS and CDR2 is YYNGEE.